This T cell receptor (beta chain) is drawn from a study of blood T cells in healthy people across ages (dated by TCRdb to between 2015 and 2017). General notes on the study: In model experiments, template switching captured roughly one uniquely barcoded TCR beta cDNA molecule for every two T cells. The donors were divided into four age groups: young (average about 15 years), middle-aged (around 41), aged (under 70) and long-lived (about 79). The study analyzed two additional independent replicas of 1 million unique cDNA reads from the same blood draw for two donors, one aged 18 to 29 and one aged 80 or older. To track age-related changes in TCR beta repertoire diversity, the study relied on deep sequencing normalized with unique cDNA molecular identifiers.

Worth noting for this clonotype: Its target antigen remains unknown. Base qualities are not recorded, but no much larger clone differs from it by a single base.

Library creation used 5' RACE. Sequencing was carried out with an Illumina HiSeq 2500. A second roughly 6 to 11 cycle PCR used a sample-barcoded 5' primer and a J-beta primer mix. A template-switch 5' adaptor carrying 12 random nucleotides introduced a unique molecular identifier onto each TCR beta cDNA molecule. At least 3 million CDR3-containing paired-end reads were obtained from each sample. First-strand cDNA was synthesized from all RNA with the Mint cDNA synthesis kit, primed by a TRBC-specific oligonucleotide. All cDNA was treated with uracil-DNA glycosylase and then went through a first 18-cycle PCR with the universal primers M1SS and BC2_uni_R. The original pipeline was this. For normalization, 1 million high-quality reads were randomly selected from each sample, with every read carrying a distinct molecular identifier. Instead of being binned into consensus sequences, reads with shared molecular identifiers were discarded. MiTCR, set to a Q25 quality threshold and the strictest error-elimination algorithm, was used for CDR3 identification, clonotype clustering and error correction. Lower-bound total TCR beta diversity was estimated with a nonparametric unseen species model using Euler transformation. TCRdb itself trimmed the public reads at Q25 with fastp, ran MiXCR and retained productive beta chains. Rows merge per CDR3 protein into single entries with the most common DNA and genes. These V and J calls are TCRdb output, not the study's own analysis. The sample contains 760,000 or so distinct CDR3 sequences, roughly 25% of them found a single time. The ten largest clones represent more than 8% of the sample.

Broad study findings and their caveats: Donor CMV infection status was unknown, potentially confounding age-related changes in expanded clonotypes. Observed TCR beta diversity per million T cells fell roughly linearly with age, and a significant reduction was already apparent by age around 40. Compared with the aged group, the long-lived group had more naive CD4+ T cells, fewer expanded clones and increased TCR diversity, suggesting age selection. Estimates of total diversity from one million sequenced T cells were regarded as lower bounds and underestimates. There was a strong correlation between observed TCR beta diversity and the percentage of naive T cells measured by flow cytometry. Bulk unsorted PBMC profiling prevented conclusive comparison of naive and antigen-experienced compartments.

CDR1 and CDR2 are read off the germline V gene (reference sequence) as SEHNR and FQNEAQ. There are 13 amino acids in the CDR3, from cysteine to phenylalanine inclusive. This entry keeps only the CDR3 DNA: 39 bases, framed from base 1. The germline ends are 8 bases apart after V is trimmed by 5 bases and J by 1 base. Systemically healthy Caucasian individuals from Russia, 35 to 50 in total and aged roughly 6 to 100 years, were included as donors. Around 10 milliliters of peripheral blood were drawn from each donor into EDTA-treated Vacutainer tubes. PBMCs were isolated by Ficoll-Paque density-gradient centrifugation, with at least 7 million obtained per sample. Trizol reagent was used to extract total RNA from the PBMCs, yielding at least 5.5 micrograms per sample. For every donor, flow cytometry on a PBMC aliquot measured the percentage of naive CD45RAhigh/CD27high T cells. The data also belong to a second study, concerning T cells of mothers and their children. From the second report: Nine systemically healthy Caucasian individuals, comprising three mothers and their six children, were included as donors. cDNA synthesis used all of the extracted RNA, with roughly 1.5 ug of RNA in each 15 ul reaction. In the second PCR, the M1S primer introduced both the sample barcodes and 2-4 random nucleotides. Over 8.5 million TCR beta CDR3 reads were obtained for each mother, and around 2.7 million reads were obtained for each child. TCR recombination output is similarly shaped by thymic selection in related and unrelated pairs, with a minor effect exerted by inherited differences. Related mother-child pairs always showed normalized repertoire overlap that was slightly higher than in unrelated mother-child pairs, though the difference was never significant. No persistent microchimeric T cell clones were found, with a detection sensitivity of 85 to 100 clones per million clonotypes. The study used deep NGS to compare TCR beta repertoires of mothers and children, seeking features distinguishing related mother-child pairs from unrelated individuals. On average, the children were roughly 10 +/- 4 years old, while the mothers were around 40 +/- 4 years old. After adapter ligation with NEBNext reagents, the libraries were sequenced on Illumina HiSeq 2000 with 100+100 nt paired-end reads. Mother and child libraries were prepared a month apart and sequenced in separate runs to prevent cross-contamination. For each donor, somewhere between roughly 500,000 and 2,100,000 distinct TCR beta clonotypes were identified. Naive TCR beta clonotypes were estimated from low-frequency clonotypes matched to each donor's FACS-determined naive share, without sorting.

The sequence was obtained from a boy aged 5-17 years in good health. Input material: blood. In this chain, TRBV7-9 is recombined with TRBJ1-1, with no confidently assigned D gene. In nucleotide form, the sequence is TGTGCCAGCAGCGCCCACACGAACACTGAAGCTTTCTTT. It translates as CASSAHTNTEAFF.